This T cell receptor (beta chain) originates from a study of a mutant IDH1 vaccine in newly diagnosed glioma. The time point here: baseline, week 1 (first vaccination visit). Treatment given: pre-vaccination baseline after standard-of-care therapy. The length of the CDR3 is 14 residues. With 6 bases removed from V and 2 bases from J, the gap between germline ends came to 10 bases. Germline CDR1 MNHEY, CDR2 SVGAGI. This clone occurred a few times. The assay was immunoSEQ multiplex PCR, and TCRdb's table has in-frame clones only and misses some. In the table there are approximately 19,000 clones, around 85% of which are singletons.

Here the sequenced sample was PBMCs, taken from a glioma patient treated with radiotherapy, temozolomide or both. This TCR came from a man between 40 and 49 years old with glioma. J is TRBJ1-4 and V is TRBV6-5, with no clear D. The CDR3 coding sequence is TGTGCCAGCAGCCGCGGATGGACTAATGAAAAACTGTTTTTT. As protein: CASSRGWTNEKLFF.